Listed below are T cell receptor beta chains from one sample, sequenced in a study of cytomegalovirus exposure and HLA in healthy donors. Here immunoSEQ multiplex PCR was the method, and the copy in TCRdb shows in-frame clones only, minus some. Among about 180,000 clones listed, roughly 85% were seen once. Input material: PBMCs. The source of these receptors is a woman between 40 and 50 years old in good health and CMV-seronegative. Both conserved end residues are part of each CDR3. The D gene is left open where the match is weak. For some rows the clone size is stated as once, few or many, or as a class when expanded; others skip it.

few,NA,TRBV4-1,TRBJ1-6,TGCGCCAGCAGCCAAGATCGGGCGGGGGCGCAGGGTTCACCCCTCCACTTT,CASSQDRAGAQGSPLHF
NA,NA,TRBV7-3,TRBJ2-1,TGTGCCAGCAGCTTAAGGGGGGGACAGGGGCTAGCGGGAGGCCCTGAGCAGTTCTTC,CASSLRGGQGLAGGPEQFF
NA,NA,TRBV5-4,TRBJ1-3,TGTGCCAGCAGCTTGGACAGGGTAAACACCATATATTTT,CASSLDRVNTIYF
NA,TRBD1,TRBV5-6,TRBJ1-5,TGTGCCAGCAGCGCCCAGGGGGCGATGGGCAATCAGCCCCAGCATTTT,CASSAQGAMGNQPQHF
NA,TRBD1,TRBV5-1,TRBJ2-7,TGCGCCAGCAAGATTCGACAGGGAGTACTGGAGCAGTACTTC,CASKIRQGVLEQYF
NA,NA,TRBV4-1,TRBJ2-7,TGCGCCAGCAGCCAAGTGGGGAGGTACGAGCAGTACTTC,CASSQVGRYEQYF
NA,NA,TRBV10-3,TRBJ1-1,TGTGCCATCAGTGAGTCTGGTAGGAACACTGAAGCTTTCTTT,CAISESGRNTEAFF
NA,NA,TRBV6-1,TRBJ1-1,TGTGCCAGTTCTTTGGAGAGGAAGAACACTGAAGCTTTCTTT,CASSLERKNTEAFF
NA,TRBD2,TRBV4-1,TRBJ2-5,TGCGCCAGCAGCCAAACTAACAGGACTAGCGGGGTGGGGGAGACCCAGTACTTC,CASSQTNRTSGVGETQYF
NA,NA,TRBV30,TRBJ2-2,TGTGCCTGGATGGGCGACACCGGGGAGCTGTTTTTT,CAWMGDTGELFF
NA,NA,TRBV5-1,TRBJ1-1,TGCGCCAGCAGAAAGGGCAGGGTAGAGGACACTGAAGCTTTCTTT,CASRKGRVEDTEAFF
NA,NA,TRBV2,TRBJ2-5,TGTGCCAGCACCGGACCTAGGGGGGAGACCCAGTACTTC,CASTGPRGETQYF
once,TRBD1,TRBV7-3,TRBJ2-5,TGTGCCAGCAGCTCCGGGACAGGTCCTAGAGAGACCCAGTACTTC,CASSSGTGPRETQYF
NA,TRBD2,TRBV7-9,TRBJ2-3,TGTGCCAGCAGCTTCCCTCTAGCGGGAGGGCCCTCAGATACGCAGTATTTT,CASSFPLAGGPSDTQYF